The present TCR beta chain was sequenced within a study of blood T cell repertoires in COVID-19. Study-level background: Specimens from acute and convalescent COVID-19 originated in the United States, Italy and Spain.

In the original analysis: Amplification of reference gene primers was used by the study to estimate nucleated cell counts. Data came from immunoSEQ multiplex PCR; TCRdb stores just in-frame clones and leaves some out. V and J calls plus clone size are reproduced from that table; the DNA served to infer D and trimming. The sample contains under 250,000 clones, 65% to 85% of which appear only once. This clone has more than one count but fewer than ten. The receptor comes from a woman older than 75 with acute or convalescent COVID-19. The sample taken for sequencing was peripheral blood.

CDR3 in amino acids: CASSGVGTSYNEQFF. In nucleotides, the CDR3 is TGTGCCAGCAGCGGGGTAGGGACATCCTACAATGAGCAGTTCTTC. This chain uses TRBV5-4 with TRBJ2-1, with a weak D call TRBD1 (6 bases). The V gene lost 4 bases and the J gene lost 1 base, with 12 bases spanning the gap. This CDR3 comprises 15 residues. Germline CDR1 and CDR2: SGHNT and YYREEE (reference sequence). Looking up the rest from reference TRBV5-4 and TRBJ2-1 gives the full variable domain: ETGVTQSPTHLIKTRGQQVTLRCSSQSGHNTVSWYQQALGQGPQFIFQYYREEENGRGNFPPRFSGLQFPNYSSELNVNALELDDSALYLCASSGVGTSYNEQFFGPGTRLTVL.